Included here is one T cell receptor beta chain sequence, with context. Its antigen is currently unknown. The source of the sample is a study of shared clonotypes between healthy human individuals. General study findings and limits: Blood alone was sampled, and tissue repertoires likely differ. Clonotypes which were not shared had lower generation probabilities than clonotypes that all four donors shared. Naive subsets tended to show greater estimated richness than memory subsets. For sorted subsets, rarefaction showed incomplete sequencing despite large depth.

Germline CDR1 reads LGHNA; CDR2 reads YSLEER. The CDR3 runs 14 residues. The ends were cut back, 0 bases at V and 3 bases at J, with 8 bases in the middle. Sequenced by immunoSEQ multiplex PCR; TCRdb stores in-frame clones only, minus some. Of under 2,000,000 clones listed, about 94% are singletons. Naivety among CD8 cells was defined by CD45RO negativity and positive CCR7 selection, thereby excluding terminally differentiated effector memory CD45RA+ cells. Sequencing used naive CD8+ T cells sorted from blood. The source of this sequence is a man aged 18 to 35 in good health. V and J are TRBV4-3 and TRBJ1-2; D ambiguous. As DNA, the CDR3 is TGCGCCAGCAGCCAAGATCACACAGACTATGGCTACACCTTC. This sequence encodes CASSQDHTDYGYTF.